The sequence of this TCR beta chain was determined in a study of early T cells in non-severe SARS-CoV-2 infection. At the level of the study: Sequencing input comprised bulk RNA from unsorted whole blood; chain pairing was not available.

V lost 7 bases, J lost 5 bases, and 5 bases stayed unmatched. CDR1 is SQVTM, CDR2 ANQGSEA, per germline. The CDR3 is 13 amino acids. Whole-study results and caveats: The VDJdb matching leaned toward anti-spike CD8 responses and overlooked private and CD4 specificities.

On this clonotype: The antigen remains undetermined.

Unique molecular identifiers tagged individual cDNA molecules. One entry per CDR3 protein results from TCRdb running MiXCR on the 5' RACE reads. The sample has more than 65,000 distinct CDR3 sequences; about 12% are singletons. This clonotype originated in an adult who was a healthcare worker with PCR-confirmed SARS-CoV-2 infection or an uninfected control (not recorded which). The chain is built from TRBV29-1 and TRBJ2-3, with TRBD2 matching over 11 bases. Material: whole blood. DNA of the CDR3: TGCAGCGGGGGTGGACTAGCGGGAGATACGCAGTATTTT. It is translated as CSGGGLAGDTQYF.